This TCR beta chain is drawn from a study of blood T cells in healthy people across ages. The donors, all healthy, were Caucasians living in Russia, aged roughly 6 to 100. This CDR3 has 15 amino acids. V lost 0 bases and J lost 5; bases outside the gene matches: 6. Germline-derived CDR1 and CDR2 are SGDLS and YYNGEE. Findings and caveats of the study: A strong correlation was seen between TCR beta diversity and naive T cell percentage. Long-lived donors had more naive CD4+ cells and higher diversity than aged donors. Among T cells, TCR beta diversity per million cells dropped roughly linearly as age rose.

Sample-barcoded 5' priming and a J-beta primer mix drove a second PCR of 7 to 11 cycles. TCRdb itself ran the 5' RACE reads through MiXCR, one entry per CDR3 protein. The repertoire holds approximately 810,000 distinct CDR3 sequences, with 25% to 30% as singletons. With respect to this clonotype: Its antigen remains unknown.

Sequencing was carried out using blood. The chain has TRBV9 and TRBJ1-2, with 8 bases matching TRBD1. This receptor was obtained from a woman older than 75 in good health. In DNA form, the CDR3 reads TGTGCCAGCAGCGTAGGTACAGGGGGAATATATGGCTACACCTTC. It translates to CASSVGTGGIYGYTF.